This T cell receptor (beta chain) is drawn from a study of T cell changes during pregnancy in multiple sclerosis. Libraries were prepared by immunoSEQ multiplex PCR; TCRdb keeps only in-frame clonotypes and omits some of them. The table has 45,000 to 50,000 clones, around 91% seen once. The origin of this receptor is a female donor in good health, enrolled as a control in a pregnancy study. Source: CD4+ T cells from peripheral blood mononuclear cells, taken in the second trimester of pregnancy.

The CDR3 sequence is CASMTVQETQYF. CDR3 nucleotides: TGTGCCAGTATGACAGTTCAAGAGACCCAGTACTTC. The rearrangement links TRBV19 to TRBJ2-5; weak D call: TRBD1 (5 bases). Deletions cut 7 bases from V and 2 bases from J, with 8 bases between. Germline values: CDR1 LNHDA, CDR2 SQIVND (reference sequence). The CDR3 is made up of 12 amino acids.